This T cell receptor beta chain comes out of a study of blood T cells in healthy people across ages. Study context: Per two T cells, about one barcoded beta molecule was captured through template switching.

It was with a sample-barcoded 5' primer and a J-beta primer mix that a second PCR of roughly 7 to 11 cycles was run. TCRdb independently ran MiXCR on the 5' RACE reads; one entry per CDR3 protein. This table holds fewer than 900,000 distinct CDR3 sequences, about 37% found once. The CDR3 has 13 amino acids. Germline CDR1 is GTSNPN and CDR2 is SVGIG (reference sequence). The V end was cut by 2 bases, the J end by 0 bases, with 5 bases between. The receptor was derived from a man in his late teens or twenties in good health. The sequenced material came from blood. The chain is built from TRBV30 and TRBJ1-5; D unclear. CDR3 sequence reads: CAWSLDSNQPQHF. The CDR3, as DNA: TGTGCCTGGAGTTTGGATAGCAATCAGCCCCAGCATTTT.